One sample yielded the 6 T cell receptor beta chains listed below, sequenced in a study of spatial heterogeneity in lung cancer. Documented time point: sample taken at primary tumor resection. Study-wide results and limits: One measure, the expanded intratumoral alpha and beta TCR count, tracked tumor mutation counts.

Their antigen targets remain unknown. MiXCR, run by TCRdb on the 5' RACE reads, gives a single entry per CDR3 protein. The sample records about 18,000 distinct CDR3 sequences, 9.6% being singletons. Source: lung tumor tissue, taken at surgery. Receptor source: a female donor with early-stage non-small cell lung cancer.

This clonotype has a handful of counts. As an off-target read in a library built for alpha chains, this beta chain has a frequency of little significance. The rearrangement links TRBV5-1 to TRBJ2-1; 11 bases map to TRBD1. In germline, CDR1 is SGHRS, CDR2 YFSETQ. Trimming took 0 bases from V and 10 from J; bases not matched to a gene: 9. The CDR3 totals 16 residues. CDR3 loop: CASSLAIGQGAKEQFF. The CDR3 DNA is TGCGCCAGCAGCTTGGCCATCGGACAGGGGGCAAAGGAGCAGTTCTTC.

This clonotype appeared many times. Because this beta chain is a stray read in a library intended to capture alpha chains, its abundance should not be given much weight. The rearrangement links TRBV6-4 to TRBJ1-6; D is ambiguous. V gave up 4 bases and J gave up 10 bases, with 11 bases separating them. CDR1 and CDR2 (germline): MRHNA, SNTAGT. The CDR3 spans 13 residues. This CDR3 is CASSVGEHSPLHF. CDR3 bases: TGTGCCAGCAGTGTCGGGGAACACTCACCCCTCCACTTT.

This clonotype was detected many times. A library made for alpha chains picked up this beta chain off target, so its size means little. The chain links TRBV6-1 to TRBJ1-5; the D gene is possibly TRBD1 (5 bases). CDR3 length: 13 residues. In germline, CDR1 is MNHNS, CDR2 SASEGT. Trimming took 6 bases from V and 3 from J, leaving 9 bases between them. CDR3 amino acids: CASSRDHNQPQHF. CDR3 nucleotides: TGTGCCAGCAGCCGGGACCACAATCAGCCCCAGCATTTT.

This clonotype was seen repeatedly, ten times or more. This beta chain is an unintended read in a library built for alpha chains; its size means little. The chain employs TRBV24-1 and TRBJ2-2; D may match TRBD1 or TRBD2 (6 bases each). Deletions cut 9 bases from V and 2 bases from J, with 12 bases between. CDR3 length: 14 residues. Germline V CDR1 and CDR2: KGHDR, SFDVKD. CDR3 sequence (DNA): TGTGCCACCTCCTTGGGGGGCAACACCGGGGAGCTGTTTTTT. Its protein is CATSLGGNTGELFF.

Note on this clonotype: This beta chain is an unintended read in a library built for alpha chains; its size means little. This chain uses TRBV30 with TRBJ2-7, with D hard to call. CDR3 length equals 14 residues. V was clipped by 1 base and J by 5 bases, with 15 bases between them. Per germline, CDR1 GTSNPN and CDR2 SVGIG (reference sequence). The CDR3 sequence: CAWSESGGKDEQYF. In DNA, the CDR3 is TGTGCCTGGAGTGAGTCCGGCGGAAAAGACGAGCAGTACTTC.

This clonotype was recorded a few times. This beta chain turned up in a library designed for alpha chains; as an off-target read, its abundance says little. The gene calls are TRBV11-1 and TRBJ2-7, with a possible D match to TRBD1 (6 bases). The CDR3 has 14 amino acids. The V end lost 1 base, the J end lost 3 bases, and 10 bases lay between the germline ends. From germline, CDR1 is SGHAT and CDR2 FQDESV (reference sequence). This chain's CDR3 is CASSLGAGDYEQYF. CDR3 DNA sequence: TGTGCCAGCAGCTTAGGGGCAGGGGACTACGAGCAGTACTTC.